The following is a TCR beta chain sequence with its context. Some clones are missing from TCRdb's copy, which holds only in-frame ones; the method was immunoSEQ multiplex PCR. The repertoire holds tens of thousands of clones, with 65% to 80% as singletons. This entry is derived from a study of blood T cell repertoires in COVID-19. Trimming stripped 4 bases from V and 5 bases from J, with 11 bases between. Germline CDR1 and CDR2: SGHDN and FVKESK. The CDR3 totals 13 residues. This chain connects TRBV14 to TRBJ1-1; tentative D call: TRBD1 (5 bases). Material: peripheral blood. The sequence was obtained from a man aged 80 or over with acute or convalescent COVID-19. This chain's CDR3 is CASSRPGGTEAFF. CDR3 nucleotides: TGTGCCAGCAGCCGGCCGGGGGGAACTGAAGCTTTCTTT.